The 11 T cell receptor beta chains in this list originate from one sample, sequenced in a study of T-cell reconstitution after alpha-beta-depleted transplantation in children. Preparation of the TCRbeta library used unique molecular identifiers. TCRdb reprocessed the PCR reads via MiXCR and lists one record per CDR3 protein. The sample holds some 830,000 distinct CDR3 sequences, about 15% seen once. The sample here was PBMCs, mostly from graft donor cells, taken 360 days after TCRalphabeta/CD19-depleted stem cell transplant. Source of these receptors: a male patient younger than 18 who had a stem cell transplant for acute lymphoblastic leukemia, so the T cells may come from the graft donor.

This clonotype was counted between two and nine times. The J gene is TRBJ2-7, the V gene TRBV15, with 9 bases aligning to TRBD2. Per germline, CDR1 LNHNV and CDR2 YYDKDF (reference sequence). The CDR3 is made up of 15 amino acids. J lost 3 bases, V lost 0 bases, and 3 bases had no gene match. Here the CDR3 DNA reads TGTGCCACCAGCAGAGATCGTAGCGGGAGCTACGAGCAGTACTTC. Translating it yields CATSRDRSGSYEQYF.

This chain uses TRBV20-1 with TRBJ2-5; D gene unclear. The germline CDR1 and CDR2 sequences are DFQATT and SNEGSKA (reference sequence). This CDR3 contains 12 residues. Trimming took 2 bases from V and 1 from J, leaving 5 bases between them. The CDR3 sequence: CSARRLQETQYF. The DNA for the CDR3 is TGCAGTGCTAGACGGCTCCAAGAGACCCAGTACTTC.

The chain couples TRBV4-2 to TRBJ2-2; D possibly matches TRBD1 or TRBD2 (5 bases each). Germline V gene sequence: CDR1 LGHNA, CDR2 YNFKEQ. V lost 5 bases, J lost 3 bases, and 13 bases lay in between. The CDR3 spans 15 residues. CDR3: CASSSGDAHTGELFF. CDR3 coding DNA: TGTGCCAGCAGCTCCGGGGACGCGCACACCGGGGAGCTGTTTTTT.

This clonotype was seen only a few times. This rearrangement joins TRBV27 to TRBJ1-1, with TRBD1 identical over 11 bases. The germline CDR1 and CDR2 sequences are MNHEY and SMNVEV (reference sequence). J lost 0 bases, V lost 4 bases, and 4 bases had no gene match. There are 16 residues in the CDR3. The CDR3 sequence is CASSSRTGGLNTEAFF. CDR3 in DNA: TGTGCCAGCAGTTCCCGGACAGGGGGCCTGAACACTGAAGCTTTCTTT.

The chain uses TRBV9 and TRBJ2-5, with D possibly matching TRBD2 (5 bases). V was pared by 0 bases and J by 7 bases, with 10 bases between. Germline loops: CDR1 SGDLS, CDR2 YYNGEE. The CDR3 loop spans 13 amino acids. CDR3 loop: CASSVDSEGTQYF. CDR3 nucleotides: TGTGCCAGCAGCGTAGATTCCGAGGGGACCCAGTACTTC. Full variable domain (rest looked up from reference TRBV9 and TRBJ2-5): DSGVTQTPKHLITATGQRVTLRCSPRSGDLSVYWYQQSLDQGLQFLIQYYNGEERAKGNILERFSAQQFPDLHSELNLSSLELGDSALYFCASSVDSEGTQYFGPGTRLLVL.

This clonotype was seen ten or more times. This chain joins TRBV7-7 and TRBJ1-1, with D maybe TRBD1 (6 bases). Trimming took off 5 bases at V and 0 bases at J, with 7 bases between the two ends. This CDR3 contains 13 residues. Germline V gene data show CDR1 as SSHAT and CDR2 as FNYEAQ (reference sequence). The CDR3 bases are TGTGCCAGCAGCGCAGGGGTGAACACTGAAGCTTTCTTT. This sequence encodes CASSAGVNTEAFF. Complete variable domain (other parts from reference TRBV7-7 and TRBJ1-1): GAGVSQSPRYKVTKRGQDVTLRCDPISSHATLYWYQQALGQGPEFLTYFNYEAQPDKSGLPSDRFSAERPEGSISTLTIQRTEQRDSAMYRCASSAGVNTEAFFGQGTRLTVV.

V is TRBV7-3 and J is TRBJ2-3; D ambiguous. CDR1 and CDR2 (germline): SGHTA, FQGTGA. V lost 8 bases and J lost 0, with 9 bases in between. The CDR3 length is 13 residues. CDR3 coding DNA: TGTGCCAGCCACCCAAATAGCACAGATACGCAGTATTTT. Translating gives CASHPNSTDTQYF.

This clonotype has a handful of counts. For the CDR3, the DNA is TGTGCCAGCAGCCAAATCAGAGACGGCTACACCTTC. This encodes CASSQIRDGYTF. The chain recombines TRBV3-1 with TRBJ1-2; D is ambiguous. CDR1 is LGHDT and CDR2 is YNNKEL in the germline V gene (reference sequence). CDR3 length: 12 residues. The V gene lost 2 bases and the J gene lost 8 bases, with 9 bases spanning the gap.

This clonotype was seen ten or more times. The chain couples TRBV6-5 to TRBJ2-7, with 8 bases lining up with TRBD2. Unmatched junction bases numbered 2, after V lost 6 bases and J lost 1 base. This CDR3 contains 13 residues. Per the germline V gene, CDR1 is MNHEY and CDR2 is SVGAGI. In DNA form, the CDR3 reads TGTGCCAGCAGGCGGGAGGATTCCTACGAGCAGTACTTC. This sequence encodes CASRREDSYEQYF.

The chain has TRBV9 and TRBJ1-1; D gene uncertain. The CDR3 has 13 amino acids. The germline gives CDR1 SGDLS, CDR2 YYNGEE. Trimming cost V 0 bases and J 5 bases, with 8 bases left between them. The CDR3 nucleotides read TGTGCCAGCAGCGTAGTTTGGGGAACTGAAGCTTTCTTT. This gives the protein CASSVVWGTEAFF.

The CDR3 nucleotides are TGCAGCGTTCTGGACAGGTCCTACGAGCAGTACTTC. Translation: CSVLDRSYEQYF. The chain is built from TRBV29-1 and TRBJ2-7; 7 positions agree with TRBD1. Per the germline V gene, CDR1 is SQVTM and CDR2 is ANQGSEA. Trimming at V came to 5 bases and at J to 1 base, leaving 2 bases not matched to a gene. The CDR3 is 12 residues long.